This T cell receptor (beta chain) comes out of a study of blood T cell repertoires in COVID-19. TCRdb's copy holds only in-frame clones and misses some; the assay was immunoSEQ multiplex PCR. The table lists some 70,000 clones, roughly 84% of them singletons. The trim removed 3 bases at V and 8 bases at J, leaving 17 bases unmatched. The germline gives CDR1 SGHNT, CDR2 YYREEE (reference sequence). The CDR3 length is 17 residues. The rearrangement joins TRBV5-4 to TRBJ2-7, with 10 bases lining up with TRBD1. What was sequenced was peripheral blood. The source of this sequence is a man aged 45 to 65 with active COVID-19. The CDR3 DNA follows: TGTGCCAGCAGCTCCGGAACCCGGGACAGGGGCCTTTTTAAGCAGTACTTC. Translated: CASSSGTRDRGLFKQYF.